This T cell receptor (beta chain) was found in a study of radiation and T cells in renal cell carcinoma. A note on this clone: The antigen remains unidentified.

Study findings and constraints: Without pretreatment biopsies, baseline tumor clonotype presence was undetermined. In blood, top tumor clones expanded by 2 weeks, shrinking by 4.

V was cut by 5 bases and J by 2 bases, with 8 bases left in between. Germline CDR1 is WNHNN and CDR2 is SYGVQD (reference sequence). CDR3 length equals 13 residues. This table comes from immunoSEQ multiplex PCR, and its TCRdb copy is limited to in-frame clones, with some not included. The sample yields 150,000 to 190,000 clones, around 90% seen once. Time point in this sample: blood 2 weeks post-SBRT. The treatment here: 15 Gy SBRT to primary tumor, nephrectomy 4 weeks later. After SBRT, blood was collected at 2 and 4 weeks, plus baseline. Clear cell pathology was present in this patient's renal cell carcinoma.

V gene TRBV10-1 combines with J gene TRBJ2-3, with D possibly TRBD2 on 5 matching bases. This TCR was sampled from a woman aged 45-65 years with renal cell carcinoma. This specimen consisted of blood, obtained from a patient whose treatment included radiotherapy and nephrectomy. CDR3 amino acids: CASSRGNTDTQYF. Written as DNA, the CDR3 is TGCGCCAGCAGTCGAGGGAACACAGATACGCAGTATTTT.